These 26 T cell receptor beta chains were all obtained from the same sample, sequenced in a study of T cells in localized non-small cell lung cancer. Profiling relied on immunoSEQ multiplex PCR, and the TCRdb table lists in-frame clones only, not all of them. This table has tens of thousands of clones, roughly 89% appearing once. Material: peripheral blood, obtained before any cancer treatment. The receptor set was obtained from a man aged 40 to 69 with stage I squamous cell lung carcinoma.

The V and J genes are TRBV27 and TRBJ1-1, with 8 bases aligning to TRBD1. In germline, CDR1 is MNHEY, CDR2 SMNVEV (reference sequence). Losses at the gene ends were 6 bases for V and 5 bases for J; bases not matched to a gene: 2. CDR3 length: 12 amino acids. The DNA for the CDR3 is TGTGCCAGCAGAACAGGGGGGACTGAAGCTTTCTTT. It is translated as CASRTGGTEAFF.

This chain uses TRBV13 with TRBJ2-7; D ambiguous. The CDR3 consists of 14 residues. Germline CDR1 is PRHDT and CDR2 is FYEKMQ (reference sequence). Trimming pared 5 bases from V and 4 bases from J, leaving 15 bases between. DNA of the CDR3: TGTGCCAGCAGCCCCCCTGAAGCTACGTACGAGCAGTACTTC. Protein: CASSPPEATYEQYF. Full variable domain (missing parts from reference TRBV13 and TRBJ2-7): AAGVIQSPRHLIKEKRETATLKCYPIPRHDTVYWYQQGPGQDPQFLISFYEKMQSDKGSIPDRFSAQQFSDYHSELNMSSLELGDSALYFCASSPPEATYEQYFGPGTRLTVT.

The chain recombines TRBV29-1 with TRBJ1-3; no clear D gene. Per germline, CDR1 SQVTM and CDR2 ANQGSEA. Trimming cost V 6 bases and J 1 base, with 13 bases left between them. The length of the CDR3 is 14 residues. DNA of the CDR3: TGCAGCGTCACCTCAGACGGATCTGGAAACACCATATATTTT. Its protein is CSVTSDGSGNTIYF.

This clone is classed as large. This chain links TRBV6-6 with TRBJ2-1; 12 bases agree with TRBD2. V trimming: 8 bases; J trimming: 7 bases; junction bases outside the gene matches: 3. The CDR3 is made up of 13 amino acids. Germline lookup yields CDR1 MNHNY and CDR2 SVGAGI (reference sequence). The CDR3 protein is CASGLAGPNEQFF. DNA for the CDR3: TGTGCCAGCGGACTAGCGGGGCCAAATGAGCAGTTCTTC.

The rearrangement joins TRBV4-2 to TRBJ2-1; perhaps TRBD1 as D (5 bases). V lost 0 bases, J lost 7 bases, and 16 bases lay in between. This CDR3 is 16 amino acids long. The germline V gene has CDR1 LGHNA and CDR2 YNFKEQ. CDR3 coding DNA: TGTGCCAGCAGCCAAGACGCGACAGCTACGCTGAATGAGCAGTTCTTC. Protein sequence: CASSQDATATLNEQFF.

The chain links TRBV29-1 to TRBJ2-3; 13 bases map to TRBD2. Losses at the gene ends were 4 bases for V and 3 bases for J; bases not matched to a gene: 4. Germline-derived CDR1 and CDR2 are SQVTM and ANQGSEA. The CDR3 spans 15 residues. DNA for the CDR3: TGCAGCGTTGCTTGGACTAGCGGGGGAACAGATACGCAGTATTTT. Its protein is CSVAWTSGGTDTQYF.

The chain employs TRBV6-5 and TRBJ1-2; 9 positions agree with TRBD1. The CDR3 covers 15 residues. Losses at the gene ends were 5 bases for V and 7 bases for J; bases not matched to a gene: 11. Per the germline V gene, CDR1 is MNHEY and CDR2 is SVGAGI. The CDR3 nucleotides are TGTGCCAGCAGTACCCTTGGGGACAGGGTTGCTGGCTACACCTTC. This sequence encodes CASSTLGDRVAGYTF.

This chain uses TRBV29-1 with TRBJ2-3; D may be TRBD1 or TRBD2 (5 bases each). V lost 4 bases, J lost 6 bases, and 8 bases lay in between. Germline loops: CDR1 SQVTM, CDR2 ANQGSEA. This CDR3 contains 11 residues. The CDR3 DNA sequence: TGCAGCGTTGGGGGGTCCGATACGCAGTATTTT. Amino acids: CSVGGSDTQYF.

The rearrangement links TRBV7-8 to TRBJ2-3; TRBD2 matches 8 bases. Germline V gives CDR1 SGHVS, CDR2 FQNEAQ. The CDR3 contains 17 residues. Germline trimming cut 5 bases from V and 3 bases from J; bases unmatched to any gene: 13. The DNA of the CDR3 is TGTGCCAGCAGCCCCCAATCGGGGGGGTATGGTACAGATACGCAGTATTTT. Encoded protein: CASSPQSGGYGTDTQYF.

J is TRBJ1-2 and V is TRBV5-4; D possibly corresponds to TRBD1 (5 bases). The V and J ends lost 4 bases and 8 bases respectively, with 21 bases between them. Germline V gene data show CDR1 as SGHNT and CDR2 as YYREEE (reference sequence). The CDR3 contains 15 residues. The CDR3 region is CASSLGSRAGFGYTF. CDR3 in DNA: TGTGCCAGCAGCCTCGGGTCCAGGGCGGGCTTCGGCTACACCTTC.

This chain joins TRBV28 and TRBJ2-1; 9 nucleotides line up with TRBD2. Looked up from germline, CDR1 is MDHEN and CDR2 is SYDVKM. Trimming removed 5 bases from V and 7 bases from J; junction bases left unmatched: 12. The CDR3 is 16 residues long. The DNA for the CDR3 is TGTGCCAGCAGTCCCTGGGGTAGCGGGGGAGAAAATGAGCAGTTCTTC. Protein product: CASSPWGSGGENEQFF.

The chain is built from TRBV18 and TRBJ1-1; the D is unclear. The V end lost 6 bases, the J end lost 3 bases, and 11 bases lay between the germline ends. Looked up from germline, CDR1 is KGHSH and CDR2 is LQKENI. CDR3 length: 13 residues. The CDR3 spells CASSSNGYTEAFF. The DNA of the CDR3 is TGTGCCAGCTCTTCGAACGGATACACTGAAGCTTTCTTT.

The rearrangement joins TRBV7-2 to TRBJ2-1; TRBD2 agrees at 13 bases. CDR1 is SGHTA, CDR2 FQGNSA, per germline. The junction had 6 bases not matched to a gene; V was cut back by 6 bases and J by 4 bases. The CDR3 loop spans 16 amino acids. For the CDR3, the DNA is TGTGCCAGCAGTACTAGCGGGGGGGCCGTATACAATGAGCAGTTCTTC. Translating it yields CASSTSGGAVYNEQFF.

This chain connects TRBV2 to TRBJ2-1, with D perhaps TRBD1 (6 bases). The CDR3 is 13 amino acids. Trimming left V 2 bases short and J 7 bases short, with 9 bases between. The germline CDR1 and CDR2 sequences are SNHLY and FYNNEI. The CDR3 coding sequence is TGTGCCAGCAGTGAAAGGGGGTGGAATGAGCAGTTCTTC. Translation: CASSERGWNEQFF.

V and J are TRBV7-9 and TRBJ1-3; D remains unclear. The germline V gene encodes CDR1 SEHNR and CDR2 FQNEAQ (reference sequence). V was shortened by 5 bases and J by 1 base, with 6 bases between the two germline ends. The CDR3 spans 13 residues. This CDR3 reads CASSQQSGNTIYF. For the CDR3, the DNA is TGTGCCAGCAGCCAACAATCTGGAAACACCATATATTTT.

The V gene is TRBV28, the J gene TRBJ2-7; D not resolved. The CDR3 is made up of 14 amino acids. From germline, CDR1 is MDHEN and CDR2 SYDVKM. V was shortened by 5 bases and J by 4 bases, with 15 bases between the two germline ends. CDR3 amino acids: CASSPYLDIYEQYF. The CDR3 DNA reads TGTGCCAGCAGTCCCTACCTCGACATTTACGAGCAGTACTTC.

V and J are TRBV28 and TRBJ2-7; the D call may be TRBD1 or TRBD2 (5 bases each). This CDR3 is built from 14 residues. Per the germline V gene, CDR1 is MDHEN and CDR2 is SYDVKM. Trimming removed 6 bases at V and 3 bases at J, with 15 bases between. CDR3 region: CASRGSGTHYEQYF. The CDR3 nucleotides are TGTGCCAGCAGAGGGAGTGGGACCCACTACGAGCAGTACTTC.

J is TRBJ2-5 and V is TRBV4-3; D ambiguous. Trimming shortened V by 0 bases and J by 5 bases, and 10 bases separated the two germline ends. Germline-derived CDR1 and CDR2 are LGHNA and YSLEER. The CDR3 consists of 14 residues. As DNA, the CDR3 is TGCGCCAGCAGCCAAGATATGGCCTACGAGACCCAGTACTTC. It translates to CASSQDMAYETQYF.

This sequence joins TRBV6-6 and TRBJ2-7; 9 bases align to TRBD1. Germline assignment: CDR1 MNHNY and CDR2 SVGAGI (reference sequence). This CDR3 is 13 amino acids long. V shed 8 bases, J shed 0 bases, and the junction held 2 bases outside the gene matches. CDR3 loop: CASLDRGSYEQYF. The CDR3 DNA sequence: TGTGCCAGCCTGGACAGGGGCTCCTACGAGCAGTACTTC.

This chain links TRBV27 with TRBJ1-5; D not resolved. Germline CDR1 reads MNHEY; CDR2 reads SMNVEV (reference sequence). CDR3 length: 13 residues. V was cut by 2 bases and J by 6 bases, with 8 bases left in between. The DNA for the CDR3 is TGTGCCAGCAGTTTAAGTAGTCTTCAGCCCCAGCATTTT. Protein sequence: CASSLSSLQPQHF.

The CDR3 nucleotides are TGCGCCAGCAGCTTACACAGGGGTAACAATGAGCAGTTCTTC. It yields the protein CASSLHRGNNEQFF. The gene calls are TRBV5-1 and TRBJ2-1, with 7 bases that match TRBD1. This CDR3 is 14 amino acids long. Germline lookup yields CDR1 SGHRS and CDR2 YFSETQ. J gave up 5 bases and V 2 bases, and 4 bases lay outside the gene matches.

This clone was observed a single time. V gene TRBV9 combines with J gene TRBJ1-2; 8 nucleotides align to TRBD1. The CDR3 spans 16 residues. Trimming took 6 bases from V and 4 from J; bases not matched to a gene: 14. Per the germline V gene, CDR1 is SGDLS and CDR2 is YYNGEE. The CDR3 loop is CASTHRQGPQVYGYTF. The CDR3 DNA sequence: TGTGCCAGCACCCACAGACAGGGGCCTCAAGTCTATGGCTACACCTTC.

The chain couples TRBV5-8 to TRBJ1-1; a weak D match, TRBD1 (6 bases). V was cut by 3 bases and J by 6 bases, with 18 bases left in between. The germline gives CDR1 SGHTS, CDR2 YDEGEE. The length of the CDR3 is 15 residues. The chain's CDR3 is CASSWGHSALAEAFF. CDR3 nucleotide sequence: TGTGCCAGCAGCTGGGGACACTCGGCCCTGGCTGAAGCTTTCTTT.

This chain connects TRBV27 to TRBJ1-5; no definite D call. The CDR3 spans 16 residues. Germline loops: CDR1 MNHEY, CDR2 SMNVEV (reference sequence). V gave up 6 bases and J gave up 7 bases, with 22 bases separating them. The CDR3 DNA is TGTGCCAGCAGGGGCTTGGGGTTTGGTGAGGCACAGCCCCAGCATTTT. This encodes CASRGLGFGEAQPQHF.

The chain is built from TRBV25-1 and TRBJ2-7, with D possibly TRBD2 on 5 matching bases. Germline V lookup: CDR1 MGHDK, CDR2 SYGVNS. This CDR3 region has 16 residues. The V end lost 4 bases, the J end lost 7 bases, and 23 bases lay between the germline ends. The CDR3 loop reads CASSAKRDPVSGEQYF. CDR3 in DNA: TGTGCCAGCAGTGCCAAAAGAGACCCCGTCTCGGGGGAGCAGTACTTC.

CDR3 sequence reads: CASSVTGRGTEAFF. The CDR3 DNA is TGTGCCAGTAGTGTGACAGGGCGGGGAACTGAAGCTTTCTTT. The chain combines TRBV19 with TRBJ1-1, with TRBD1 identical over 7 bases. Germline lookup yields CDR1 LNHDA and CDR2 SQIVND (reference sequence). CDR3 length equals 14 residues. V dropped 5 bases and J dropped 5; count of bases not matched to a gene: 8.